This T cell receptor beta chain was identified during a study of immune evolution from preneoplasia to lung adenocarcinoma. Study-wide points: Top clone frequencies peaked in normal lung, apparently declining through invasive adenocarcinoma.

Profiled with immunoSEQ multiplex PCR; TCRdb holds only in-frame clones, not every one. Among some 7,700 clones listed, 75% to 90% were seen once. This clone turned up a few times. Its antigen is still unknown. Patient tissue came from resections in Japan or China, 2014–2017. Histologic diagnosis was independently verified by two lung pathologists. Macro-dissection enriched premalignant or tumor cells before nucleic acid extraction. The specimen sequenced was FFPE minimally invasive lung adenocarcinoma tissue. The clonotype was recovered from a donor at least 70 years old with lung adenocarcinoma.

The chain's CDR3 is CASSEGGVADTQYF. The CDR3 coding sequence is TGCGCCAGCAGCGAGGGGGGGGTTGCAGATACGCAGTATTTT. The rearrangement joins TRBV5-1 to TRBJ2-3; a weak D match, TRBD2 (7 bases). CDR1 is SGHRS and CDR2 is YFSETQ in the germline V gene. Trimming stripped 4 bases from V and 4 bases from J, with 13 bases between. The CDR3 is made up of 14 amino acids.